A single sample is the source of the 6 T cell receptor beta chains below, sequenced in a study of control samples from healthy donors and cancer patients. Produced via immunoSEQ multiplex PCR; TCRdb's table is partial and in-frame only. The sample has about 75,000 clones, about four fifths seen once. The specimen was blood. All receptors come from a man over 45 in good health.

The chain recombines TRBV2 with TRBJ2-5, with TRBD1 identical over 9 bases. This CDR3 region has 15 residues. The V gene's germline CDR1 is SNHLY and CDR2 FYNNEI. Trimming cost V 4 bases and J 5 bases; bases outside gene matches: 8. The DNA for the CDR3 is TGTGCCAGCAGTGTTATGGACAGGGGTGGGGAGACCCAGTACTTC. Amino acids: CASSVMDRGGETQYF.

This clone appeared once. The chain joins TRBV29-1 to TRBJ1-2; D remains unclear. CDR3 length: 12 residues. The germline CDR1 and CDR2 sequences are SQVTM and ANQGSEA. V was trimmed by 4 bases and J by 7 bases, leaving 13 bases between them. CDR3 in amino acids: CSVGGGGFGYTF. The CDR3 DNA follows: TGCAGCGTTGGCGGAGGCGGGTTTGGCTACACCTTC.

This sequence joins TRBV28 and TRBJ2-7, with TRBD1 matching 7 bases. Per the germline V gene, CDR1 is MDHEN and CDR2 is SYDVKM. This CDR3 is 13 amino acids long. Germline trimming cut 2 bases from V and 3 bases from J; bases unmatched to any gene: 1. This CDR3 reads CASSLDRDYEQYF. DNA for the CDR3: TGTGCCAGCAGTTTAGACAGGGACTACGAGCAGTACTTC. Complete variable domain (other parts from reference TRBV28 and TRBJ2-7): DVKVTQSSRYLVKRTGEKVFLECVQDMDHENMFWYRQDPGLGLRLIYFSYDVKMKEKGDIPEGYSVSREKKERFSLILESASTNQTSMYLCASSLDRDYEQYFGPGTRLTVT.

The chain links TRBV24-1 to TRBJ1-3; no clear D gene. The CDR3 length is 18 residues. With 5 bases removed from V and 0 bases from J, the gap between germline ends came to 19 bases. CDR1 KGHDR and CDR2 SFDVKD come from the germline V gene. CDR3 region: CATSGSTERDASGNTIYF. CDR3 in DNA: TGTGCCACCAGTGGCAGCACGGAACGGGATGCCTCTGGAAACACCATATATTTT.

CDR3 residues: CASSIGQGGNQPQHF. As DNA, the CDR3 is TGCGCCAGCAGCATCGGACAGGGGGGGAATCAGCCCCAGCATTTT. The chain links TRBV5-1 to TRBJ1-5; 10 bases are shared with TRBD1. CDR1 SGHRS and CDR2 YFSETQ come from the germline V gene. Losses at the gene ends were 4 bases for V and 4 bases for J; bases not matched to a gene: 5. There are 15 residues in the CDR3.

The chain links TRBV9 to TRBJ2-7, with 8 bases identical to TRBD1. The CDR3 sequence is 14 residues long. The germline CDR1 and CDR2 sequences are SGDLS and YYNGEE. The junction had 5 bases not matched to a gene; V was cut back by 2 bases and J by 4 bases. The CDR3 DNA reads TGTGCCAGCAGCGTCGACGACAGGGGATACGAGCAGTACTTC. Amino acids: CASSVDDRGYEQYF.